One T cell receptor (beta chain) is described in this entry. Its antigen is unknown. Exclusion covered patients with other autoimmune diseases or uncontrolled infections (as well as pregnancy or lactation). 7.5 to 10 ml of fresh blood yielded the PBMCs by density gradient. The sequenced template was RNA, covering the TCR beta CDR3 region. Amplification began with first-round RT-PCR using HTBI primers, then second-round multiplex PCR was performed. Via MiXCR, TCRdb re-called the multiplex PCR reads, giving one row per CDR3 protein. The sample lists 40,000 or so distinct CDR3 sequences; about half were seen once. The sample comes from a study of Graves' ophthalmopathy and Graves' hyperthyroidism. Points from the study as a whole: Also, most clonotypes expanded in the thyroid above 0.001 frequency appeared in blood.

The sequence derives from an adult woman with stable Graves' hyperthyroidism. What was sequenced was peripheral blood.

The CDR3 spells CASSPRTSGTETQYF. The CDR3 DNA follows: TGTGCCAGCAGCCCCAGGACTAGCGGGACCGAGACCCAGTACTTC. This chain uses TRBV7-9 with TRBJ2-5, with 12 positions matching TRBD2. The germline V gene encodes CDR1 SEHNR and CDR2 FQNEAQ (reference sequence). The CDR3 loop spans 15 amino acids. V was clipped by 5 bases and J by 5 bases; unmatched bases: 6.